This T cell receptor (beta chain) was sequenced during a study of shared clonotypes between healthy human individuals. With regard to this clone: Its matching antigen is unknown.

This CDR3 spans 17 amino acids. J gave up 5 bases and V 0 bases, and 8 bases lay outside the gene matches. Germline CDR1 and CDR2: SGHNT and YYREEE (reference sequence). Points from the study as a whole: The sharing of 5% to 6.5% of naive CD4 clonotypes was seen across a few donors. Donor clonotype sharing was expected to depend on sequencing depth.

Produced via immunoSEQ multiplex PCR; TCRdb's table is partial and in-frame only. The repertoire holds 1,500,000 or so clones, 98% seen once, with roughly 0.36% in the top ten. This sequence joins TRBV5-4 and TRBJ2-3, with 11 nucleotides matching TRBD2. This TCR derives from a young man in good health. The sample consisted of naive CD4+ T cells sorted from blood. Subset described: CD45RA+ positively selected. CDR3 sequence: CASSLAPLAGGGDTQYF. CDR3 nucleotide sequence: TGTGCCAGCAGCTTGGCCCCGCTAGCGGGAGGTGGAGATACGCAGTATTTT.